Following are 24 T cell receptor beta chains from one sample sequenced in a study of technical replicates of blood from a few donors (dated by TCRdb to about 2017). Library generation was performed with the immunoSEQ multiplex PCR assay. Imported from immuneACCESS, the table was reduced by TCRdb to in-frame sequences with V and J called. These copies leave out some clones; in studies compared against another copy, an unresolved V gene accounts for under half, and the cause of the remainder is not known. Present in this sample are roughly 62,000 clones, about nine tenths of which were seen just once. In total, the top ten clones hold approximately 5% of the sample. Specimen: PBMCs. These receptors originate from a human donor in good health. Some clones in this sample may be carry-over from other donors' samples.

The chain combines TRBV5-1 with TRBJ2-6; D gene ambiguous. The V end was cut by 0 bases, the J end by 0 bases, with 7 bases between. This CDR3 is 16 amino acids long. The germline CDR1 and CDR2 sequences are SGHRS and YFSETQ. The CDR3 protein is CASSLEAFSGANVLTF. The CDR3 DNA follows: TGCGCCAGCAGCTTGGAAGCCTTCTCTGGGGCCAACGTCCTGACTTTC.

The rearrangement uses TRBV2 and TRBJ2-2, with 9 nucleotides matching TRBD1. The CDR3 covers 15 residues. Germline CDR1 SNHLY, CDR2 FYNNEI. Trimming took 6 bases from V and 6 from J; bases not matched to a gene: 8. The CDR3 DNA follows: TGTGCCAGCAGCGGTTTTACAGGGGGCTCCGGGGAGCTGTTTTTT. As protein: CASSGFTGGSGELFF.

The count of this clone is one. The CDR3 DNA reads TGTGCCAGCAGCCCACACAGGTCTAACTATGGCTACACCTTC. Amino acids: CASSPHRSNYGYTF. This chain uses TRBV7-8 with TRBJ1-2, with D tentatively TRBD1 (5 bases). Germline-derived CDR1 and CDR2 are SGHVS and FQNEAQ. The V end lost 5 bases, the J end lost 0 bases, and 10 bases lay between the germline ends. The CDR3 runs to 14 residues.

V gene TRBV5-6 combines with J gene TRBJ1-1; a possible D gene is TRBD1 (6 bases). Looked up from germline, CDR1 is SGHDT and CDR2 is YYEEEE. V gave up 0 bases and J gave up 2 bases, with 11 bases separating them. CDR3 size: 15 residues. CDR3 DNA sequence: TGTGCCAGCAGCTTGGTATTACAGGGAAACACTGAAGCTTTCTTT. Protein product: CASSLVLQGNTEAFF.

DNA of the CDR3: TGTGCCTGGAGCGCCACTACTTTCGGGGAGCTGTTTTTT. Translating it yields CAWSATTFGELFF. The V gene is TRBV30, the J gene TRBJ2-2, with unresolved D. Trimming shortened V by 3 bases and J by 7 bases, and 12 bases separated the two germline ends. The CDR3 contains 13 residues. Germline-derived CDR1 and CDR2 are GTSNPN and SVGIG (reference sequence).

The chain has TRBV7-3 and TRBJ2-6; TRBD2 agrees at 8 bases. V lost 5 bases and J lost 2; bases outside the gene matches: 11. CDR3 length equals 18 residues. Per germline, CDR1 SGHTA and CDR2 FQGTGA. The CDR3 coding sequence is TGTGCCAGCAGCCCAACCCTCGGGGGGGTAACTGGGGCCAACGTCCTGACTTTC. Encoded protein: CASSPTLGGVTGANVLTF.

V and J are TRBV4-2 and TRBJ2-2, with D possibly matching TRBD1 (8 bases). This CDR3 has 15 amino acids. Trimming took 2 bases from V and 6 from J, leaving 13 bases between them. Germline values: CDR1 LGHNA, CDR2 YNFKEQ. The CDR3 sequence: CASSQITGGAGELFF. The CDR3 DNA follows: TGTGCCAGCAGCCAAATCACAGGGGGGGCCGGGGAGCTGTTTTTT.

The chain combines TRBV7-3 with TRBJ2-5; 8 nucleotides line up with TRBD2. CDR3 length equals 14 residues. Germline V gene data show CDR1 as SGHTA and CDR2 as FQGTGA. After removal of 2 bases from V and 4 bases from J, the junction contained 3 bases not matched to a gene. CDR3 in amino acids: CASSLAGRVETQYF. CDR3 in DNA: TGTGCCAGCAGCTTAGCCGGGAGGGTAGAGACCCAGTACTTC.

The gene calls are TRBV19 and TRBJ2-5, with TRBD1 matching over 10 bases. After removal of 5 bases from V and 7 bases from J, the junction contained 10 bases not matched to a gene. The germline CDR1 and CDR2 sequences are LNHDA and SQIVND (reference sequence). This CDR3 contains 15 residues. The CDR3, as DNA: TGTGCCAGTAGTCTCTGGACAGGGGGGACTCGGACCCAGTACTTC. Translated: CASSLWTGGTRTQYF.

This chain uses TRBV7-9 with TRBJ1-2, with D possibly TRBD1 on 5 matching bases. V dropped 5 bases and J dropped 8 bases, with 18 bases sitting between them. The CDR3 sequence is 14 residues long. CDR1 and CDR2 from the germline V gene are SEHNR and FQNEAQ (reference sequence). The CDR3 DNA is TGTGCCAGCAGCCCCCCGGGGGGAAGTAGGGGCTACACCTTC. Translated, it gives CASSPPGGSRGYTF.

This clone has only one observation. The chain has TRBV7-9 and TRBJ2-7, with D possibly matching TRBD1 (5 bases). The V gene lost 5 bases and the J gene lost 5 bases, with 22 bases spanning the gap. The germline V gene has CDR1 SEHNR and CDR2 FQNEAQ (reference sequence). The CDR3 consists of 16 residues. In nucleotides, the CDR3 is TGTGCCAGCAGCCCTCGGTTGGCAGGGCCCTTCGACGAGCAGTACTTC. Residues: CASSPRLAGPFDEQYF.

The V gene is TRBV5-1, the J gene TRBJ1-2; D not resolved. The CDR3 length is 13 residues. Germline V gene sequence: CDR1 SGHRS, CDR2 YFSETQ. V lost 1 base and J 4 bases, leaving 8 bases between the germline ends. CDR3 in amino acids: CASSLLGSYGYTF. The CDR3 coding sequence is TGCGCCAGCAGCTTGTTGGGGAGCTATGGCTACACCTTC.

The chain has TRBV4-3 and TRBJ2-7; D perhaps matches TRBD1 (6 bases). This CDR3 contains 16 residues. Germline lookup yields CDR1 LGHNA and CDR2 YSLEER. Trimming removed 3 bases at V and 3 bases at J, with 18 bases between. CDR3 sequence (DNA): TGCGCCAGCAGCCAGCTTCAGGGGCGTGGGAGCTACGAGCAGTACTTC. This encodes CASSQLQGRGSYEQYF.

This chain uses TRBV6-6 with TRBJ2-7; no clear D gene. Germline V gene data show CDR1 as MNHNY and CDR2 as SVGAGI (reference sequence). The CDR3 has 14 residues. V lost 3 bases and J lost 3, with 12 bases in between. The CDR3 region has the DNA TGTGCCAGCAGTTATTCCAGTGGTCGCTACGAGCAGTACTTC. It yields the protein CASSYSSGRYEQYF.

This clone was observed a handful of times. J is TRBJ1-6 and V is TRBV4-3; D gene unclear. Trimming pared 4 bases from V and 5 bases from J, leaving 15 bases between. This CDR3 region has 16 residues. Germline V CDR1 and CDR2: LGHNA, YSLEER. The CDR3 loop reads CASSRAAEINNSPLHF. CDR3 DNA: TGCGCCAGCAGCCGAGCAGCGGAGATAAATAATTCACCCCTCCACTTT.

The DNA for the CDR3 is TGTGCCAGCAGCGTATCCCCACAGGGAGGGAACGAAGCTTTCTTT. It translates to CASSVSPQGGNEAFF. This chain joins TRBV9 and TRBJ1-1; maybe TRBD1 (6 bases). CDR3 length: 15 residues. V lost 1 base, J lost 8 bases, and 18 bases lay in between. CDR1 is SGDLS, CDR2 YYNGEE, per germline.

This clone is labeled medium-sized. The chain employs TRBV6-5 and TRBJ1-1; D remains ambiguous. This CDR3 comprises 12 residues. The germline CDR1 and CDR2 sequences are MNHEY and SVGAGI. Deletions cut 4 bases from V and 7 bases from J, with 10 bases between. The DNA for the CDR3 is TGTGCCAGCAGTTCCATCACTTATGAAGCTTTCTTT. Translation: CASSSITYEAFF.

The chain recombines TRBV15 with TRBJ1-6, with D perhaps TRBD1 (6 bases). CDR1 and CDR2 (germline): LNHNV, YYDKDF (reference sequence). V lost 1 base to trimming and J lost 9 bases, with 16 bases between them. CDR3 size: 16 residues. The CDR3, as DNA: TGTGCCACCAGCAGAGGGGGGCCCGCCCTAGGTTCACCCCTCCACTTT. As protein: CATSRGGPALGSPLHF.

CDR3 amino acids: CASSETASLAYEQYF. DNA of the CDR3: TGTGCCAGCAGCGAGACCGCTAGTTTGGCCTACGAGCAGTACTTC. V usage is TRBV9 and J usage is TRBJ2-7, with unresolved D. This CDR3 spans 15 amino acids. With 3 bases removed from V and 2 bases from J, the gap between germline ends came to 15 bases. Per the germline V gene, CDR1 is SGDLS and CDR2 is YYNGEE.

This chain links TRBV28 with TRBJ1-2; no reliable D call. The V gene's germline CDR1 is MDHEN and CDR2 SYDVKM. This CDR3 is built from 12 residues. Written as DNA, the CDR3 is TGTGCATCCGGGGTGGCGGACTATGGCTACACCTTC. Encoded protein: CASGVADYGYTF.

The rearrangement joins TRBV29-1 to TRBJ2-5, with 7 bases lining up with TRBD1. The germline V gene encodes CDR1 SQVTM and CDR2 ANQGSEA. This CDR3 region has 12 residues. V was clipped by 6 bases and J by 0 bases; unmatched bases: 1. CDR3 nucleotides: TGCAGCGTGGACAGGAACCAAGAGACCCAGTACTTC. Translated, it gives CSVDRNQETQYF. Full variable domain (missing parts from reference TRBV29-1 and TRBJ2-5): SAVISQKPSRDICQRGTSLTIQCQVDSQVTMMFWYRQQPGQSLTLIATANQGSEATYESGFVIDKFPISRPNLTFSTLTVSNMSPEDSSIYLCSVDRNQETQYFGPGTRLLVL.

The CDR3 loop reads CAWSVRVDGYTF. The CDR3 DNA sequence: TGTGCCTGGAGTGTGCGGGTGGATGGCTACACCTTC. J is TRBJ1-2 and V is TRBV30; D is undetermined. The length of the CDR3 is 12 residues. Looked up from germline, CDR1 is GTSNPN and CDR2 is SVGIG (reference sequence). The ends were cut back, 0 bases at V and 6 bases at J, with 8 bases in the middle.

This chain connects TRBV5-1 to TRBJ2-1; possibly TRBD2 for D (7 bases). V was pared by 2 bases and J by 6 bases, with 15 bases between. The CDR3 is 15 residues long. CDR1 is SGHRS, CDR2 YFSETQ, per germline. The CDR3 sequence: CASSFGGGLRNEQFF. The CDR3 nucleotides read TGCGCCAGCAGCTTTGGGGGGGGGCTGCGCAATGAGCAGTTCTTC.

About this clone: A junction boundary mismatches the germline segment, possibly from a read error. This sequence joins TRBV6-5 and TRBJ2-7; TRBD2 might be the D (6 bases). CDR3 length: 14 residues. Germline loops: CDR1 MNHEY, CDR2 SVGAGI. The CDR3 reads CASTVRERAGRLIF. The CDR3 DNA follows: TGTGCCAGCACCGTCCGGGAGAGGGCAGGGCGCTTAATTTTC.